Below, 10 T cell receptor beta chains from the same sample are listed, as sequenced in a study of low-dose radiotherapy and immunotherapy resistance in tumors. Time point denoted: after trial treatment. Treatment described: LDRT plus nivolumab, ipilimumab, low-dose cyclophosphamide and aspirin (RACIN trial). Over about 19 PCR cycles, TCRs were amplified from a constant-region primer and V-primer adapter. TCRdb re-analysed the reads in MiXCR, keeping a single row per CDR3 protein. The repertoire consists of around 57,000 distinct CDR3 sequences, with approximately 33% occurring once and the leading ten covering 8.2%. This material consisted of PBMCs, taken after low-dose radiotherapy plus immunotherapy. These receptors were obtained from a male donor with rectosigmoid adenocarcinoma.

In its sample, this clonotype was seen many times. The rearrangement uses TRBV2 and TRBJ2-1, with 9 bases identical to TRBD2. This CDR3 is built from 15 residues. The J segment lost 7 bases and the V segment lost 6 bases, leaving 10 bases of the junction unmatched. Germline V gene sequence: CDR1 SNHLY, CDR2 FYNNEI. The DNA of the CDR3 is TGTGCCAGCAGGACGACTAGCGGAGGGGGAAATGAGCAGTTCTTC. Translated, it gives CASRTTSGGGNEQFF.

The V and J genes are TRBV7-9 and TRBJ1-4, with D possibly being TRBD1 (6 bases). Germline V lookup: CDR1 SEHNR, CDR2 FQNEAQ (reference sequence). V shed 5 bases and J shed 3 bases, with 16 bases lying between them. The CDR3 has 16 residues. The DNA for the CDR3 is TGTGCCAGCAGCCCAGGGGCCAGGACATCTAATGAAAAACTGTTTTTT. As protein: CASSPGARTSNEKLFF.

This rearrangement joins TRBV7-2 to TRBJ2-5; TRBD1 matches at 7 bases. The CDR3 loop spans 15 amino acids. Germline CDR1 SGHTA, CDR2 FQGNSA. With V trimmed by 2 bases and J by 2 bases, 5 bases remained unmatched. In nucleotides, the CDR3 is TGTGCCAGCAGCTTAACCCGGGACAGACAAGAGACCCAGTACTTC. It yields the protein CASSLTRDRQETQYF.

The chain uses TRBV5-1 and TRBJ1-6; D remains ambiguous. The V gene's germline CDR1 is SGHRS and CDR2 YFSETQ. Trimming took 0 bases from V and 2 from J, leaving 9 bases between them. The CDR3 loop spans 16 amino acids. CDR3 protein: CASSLVEAPYNSPLHF. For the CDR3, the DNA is TGCGCCAGCAGCTTGGTGGAGGCCCCCTATAATTCACCCCTCCACTTT.

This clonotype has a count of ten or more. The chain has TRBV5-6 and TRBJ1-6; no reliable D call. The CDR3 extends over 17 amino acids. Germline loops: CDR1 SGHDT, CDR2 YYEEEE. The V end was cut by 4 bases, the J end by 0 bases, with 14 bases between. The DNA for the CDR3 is TGTGCCAGCAGCAGAAAGCCGGCAAGCTCCTATAATTCACCCCTCCACTTT. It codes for CASSRKPASSYNSPLHF.

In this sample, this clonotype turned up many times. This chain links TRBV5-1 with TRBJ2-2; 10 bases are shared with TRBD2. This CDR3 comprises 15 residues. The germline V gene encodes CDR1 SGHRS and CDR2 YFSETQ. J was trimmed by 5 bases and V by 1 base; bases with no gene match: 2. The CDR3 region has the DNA TGCGCCAGCAGCTTGCCTAGCGGGGGTACCGGGGAGCTGTTTTTT. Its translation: CASSLPSGGTGELFF. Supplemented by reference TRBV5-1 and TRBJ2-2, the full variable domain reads KAGVTQTPRYLIKTRGQQVTLSCSPISGHRSVSWYQQTPGQGLQFLFEYFSETQRNKGNFPGRFSGRQFSNSRSEMNVSTLELGDSALYLCASSLPSGGTGELFFGEGSRLTVL.

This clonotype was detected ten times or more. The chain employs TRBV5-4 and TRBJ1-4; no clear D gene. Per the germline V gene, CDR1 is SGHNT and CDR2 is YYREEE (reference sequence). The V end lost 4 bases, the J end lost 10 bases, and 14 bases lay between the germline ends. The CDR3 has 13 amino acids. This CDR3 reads CASSLGYEGKLFF. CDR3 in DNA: TGTGCCAGCAGCCTGGGGTACGAAGGAAAACTGTTTTTT.

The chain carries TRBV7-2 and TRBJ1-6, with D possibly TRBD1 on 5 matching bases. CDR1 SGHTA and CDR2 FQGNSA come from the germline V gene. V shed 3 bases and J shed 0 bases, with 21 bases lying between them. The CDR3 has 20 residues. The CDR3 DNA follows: TGTGCCAGCAGCTTCGGATGGGGCTACGAGCAGTACTCCTATAATTCACCCCTCCACTTT. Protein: CASSFGWGYEQYSYNSPLHF.

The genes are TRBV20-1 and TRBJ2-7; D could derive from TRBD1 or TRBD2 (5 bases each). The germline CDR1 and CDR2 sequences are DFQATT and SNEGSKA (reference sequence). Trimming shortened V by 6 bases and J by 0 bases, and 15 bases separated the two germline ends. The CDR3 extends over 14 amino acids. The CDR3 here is CSAAGTPSSYEQYF. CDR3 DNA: TGCAGTGCAGCCGGGACCCCTAGCTCCTACGAGCAGTACTTC.

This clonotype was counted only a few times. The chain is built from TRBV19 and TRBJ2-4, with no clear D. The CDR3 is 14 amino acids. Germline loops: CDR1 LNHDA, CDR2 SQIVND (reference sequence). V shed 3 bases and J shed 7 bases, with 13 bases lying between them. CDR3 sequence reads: CASSIATIANIQYF. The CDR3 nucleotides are TGTGCCAGTAGTATTGCCACCATCGCCAACATTCAGTACTTC.